This is a list of T cell receptor beta chains from one sample in a study of regulatory T cells in long-lasting Graves disease. TCRdb re-analysed the multiplex PCR reads in MiXCR, keeping a single row per CDR3 protein. The data hold 620,000 or so distinct CDR3 sequences, with around 17% observed a single time. A further study also used this sample, focusing on T cells in Graves' hyperthyroidism and ophthalmopathy.

Here the sequenced sample was peripheral blood mononuclear cells (PBMCs), taken at new diagnosis, from a patient treated with antithyroid drugs. The receptors derive from a woman aged 25 to 39 with Graves disease. Both conserved end residues are part of each CDR3. D genes are given only for firm matches. Some rows have no size entry. The others give once, few or many, or a class for an expanded clone.

clone_size: -; d_call: -; j_call: TRBJ1-2; v_call: TRBV20-1; cdr3_nt: TGCAGTGCTAGGCCGTTTGGGGCAGAAAACTATTATGACTACACCTTC; cdr3_aa: CSARPFGAENYYDYTF
clone_size: -; d_call: TRBD1; j_call: TRBJ1-4; v_call: TRBV6-1; cdr3_nt: TGTGCCAGCAGTCCCAAGACAGGGGCCAATGAAAAACTGTTTTTT; cdr3_aa: CASSPKTGANEKLFF
clone_size: many; d_call: TRBD2; j_call: TRBJ2-7; v_call: TRBV6-5; cdr3_nt: TGTGCCAGCAGTTACCGGGGGGATCCCACCTACGAGCAGTACTTC; cdr3_aa: CASSYRGDPTYEQYF
clone_size: many; d_call: -; j_call: TRBJ1-5; v_call: TRBV2; cdr3_nt: TGTGCCAGCAGTGAAGGATCGGATAGAAATCAGCCCCAGCATTTT; cdr3_aa: CASSEGSDRNQPQHF
clone_size: many; d_call: -; j_call: TRBJ1-2; v_call: TRBV28; cdr3_nt: TGTGCCAGCAGTTTATTTGGGAGTTATGGCTACACCTTC; cdr3_aa: CASSLFGSYGYTF
clone_size: -; d_call: -; j_call: TRBJ1-6; v_call: TRBV7-9; cdr3_nt: TGTGCCAGCAGCCGAGACAGGCCCTATAATTCACCCCTCCACTTT; cdr3_aa: CASSRDRPYNSPLHF
clone_size: many; d_call: TRBD2; j_call: TRBJ2-3; v_call: TRBV12-3/TRBV12-4; cdr3_nt: TGTGCCAGCAGTTCAGCACTAGCGGGAATAGATACGCAGTATTTT; cdr3_aa: CASSSALAGIDTQYF
clone_size: few; d_call: -; j_call: TRBJ2-7; v_call: TRBV5-1; cdr3_nt: TGCGCCAGCAGCTTGGCCGCGACAGTTTCCTACGAGCAGTACTTC; cdr3_aa: CASSLAATVSYEQYF
clone_size: few; d_call: -; j_call: TRBJ1-2; v_call: TRBV6-5; cdr3_nt: TGTGCCAGCAGTTACGAAGGAGCTAACTATGGCTACACCTTC; cdr3_aa: CASSYEGANYGYTF
clone_size: -; d_call: -; j_call: TRBJ2-5; v_call: TRBV5-6; cdr3_nt: TGTGCCAGCAGCAGGTACGGGGGTGGAGAGACCCAGTACTTC; cdr3_aa: CASSRYGGGETQYF
clone_size: -; d_call: -; j_call: TRBJ2-7; v_call: TRBV5-1; cdr3_nt: TGCGCCAGCAGCTTAATGAGCTACGCTGACGAGCAGTACTTC; cdr3_aa: CASSLMSYADEQYF
clone_size: many; d_call: -; j_call: TRBJ2-5; v_call: TRBV2; cdr3_nt: TGTGCCAGCATCGAAGCCTGGGCCGCCACCCAGTACTTC; cdr3_aa: CASIEAWAATQYF
clone_size: -; d_call: -; j_call: TRBJ2-7; v_call: TRBV27; cdr3_nt: TGTGCCAGCAGTTCCAACGGGGGTCCCTACGAGCAGTACTTC; cdr3_aa: CASSSNGGPYEQYF
clone_size: once; d_call: TRBD1; j_call: TRBJ1-2; v_call: TRBV19; cdr3_nt: TGTGCCAATAGTGCGACAGGGACAGGTCGGCACTATGGCTACACCTTC; cdr3_aa: CANSATGTGRHYGYTF